The T cell receptor (beta chain) under discussion was sequenced for a study of T cells in localized non-small cell lung cancer. The CDR3 has 12 residues. Germline V lookup: CDR1 SQVTM, CDR2 ANQGSEA. V was cut by 4 bases and J by 5 bases, with 11 bases left in between. Clones were read by immunoSEQ multiplex PCR, and TCRdb kept only the in-frame ones, dropping some. The sample has about 30,000 clones, more than 75% seen once. Study-level findings and limits: Uninvolved adjacent lung, not tumor, had the highest T cell clonality. Because researchers sequenced only one region of the tumor, heterogeneity is still possible. Detection in adjacent lung was observed for a median about 50 of the top 100 tumor clones.

Concerning this clone itself: What it recognizes is unknown.

The sample consisted of peripheral blood, taken before any cancer treatment. The chain carries TRBV29-1 and TRBJ1-1; D possibly corresponds to TRBD1 (5 bases). The sequence derives from a female donor over 55 with stage III squamous cell lung carcinoma. In nucleotides, the CDR3 is TGCAGCGTTGGAGGGGCGGGGACTGAAGCTTTCTTT. Its translation is CSVGGAGTEAFF.